The T cell receptor beta chain described here comes from a study of blood T cell repertoires in COVID-19. Study-wide context: The study drew acute and convalescent COVID-19 samples from the United States, Italy and Spain.

Here immunoSEQ multiplex PCR was the method, and the copy in TCRdb shows in-frame clones only, minus some. This table holds 95,000 to 110,000 clones, roughly 87% found once. V lost 1 base, J lost 3 bases, and 5 bases stayed unmatched. CDR3 length: 15 residues. Germline loops: CDR1 SQVTM, CDR2 ANQGSEA. The source material was peripheral blood. This clonotype was obtained from a human donor in a cohort sampled during active COVID-19. This chain joins TRBV29-1 and TRBJ2-5, with TRBD1 identical over 10 bases. In DNA, the CDR3 is TGCAGCGTTGAAGGGGACAGGGGAACAAAAGAGACCCAGTACTTC. This encodes CSVEGDRGTKETQYF.